The rows below give T cell receptor beta chains drawn from one sample of a study of Ad26.COV2.S vaccination and SARS-CoV-2 variants. The method was immunoSEQ multiplex PCR; TCRdb's version includes in-frame clones alone and lacks a portion of them. The data hold some 190,000 clones, with around 90% observed a single time. The source was peripheral blood, collected after recovery from COVID-19. The receptors shown here come from a human donor who had recovered from COVID-19. The CDR3 runs from the conserved cysteine through the conserved F or W. A D gene is named only where the DNA matches it firmly. Part of the rows lack a size; the others show once, few, many or a class for expanded clones.

CDR3aa: CASSYWQGHTGELFF
CDR3nt: TGTGCCAGCAGTTACTGGCAGGGTCACACCGGGGAGCTGTTTTTT
v_gene: TRBV6-6
abundance: -
j_gene: TRBJ2-2
d_gene: -

CDR3aa: CASSLTNMNTEAFF
CDR3nt: TGTGCCAGCAGTTTGACCAATATGAACACTGAAGCTTTCTTT
v_gene: TRBV28
abundance: -
j_gene: TRBJ1-1
d_gene: -

CDR3aa: CASRNPAGPNTGELFF
CDR3nt: TGTGCCAGCAGGAATCCTGCGGGACCGAACACCGGGGAGCTGTTTTTT
v_gene: TRBV27
abundance: -
j_gene: TRBJ2-2
d_gene: -

CDR3aa: CASSFSAGPYGYTF
CDR3nt: TGTGCCAGCAGTTTTTCAGCAGGGCCCTATGGCTACACCTTC
v_gene: TRBV6-5
abundance: -
j_gene: TRBJ1-2
d_gene: -

CDR3aa: CAWSLGTANTEAFF
CDR3nt: TGTGCCTGGAGCCTTGGGACAGCGAACACTGAAGCTTTCTTT
v_gene: TRBV30
abundance: -
j_gene: TRBJ1-1
d_gene: TRBD1

CDR3aa: CASSLGGVDGYTF
CDR3nt: TGTGCCAGCAGTTTAGGCGGGGTAGATGGCTACACCTTC
v_gene: TRBV12-3/TRBV12-4
abundance: -
j_gene: TRBJ1-2
d_gene: -

CDR3aa: CASSQVRVKGNTIYF
CDR3nt: TGTGCCAGCAGCCAAGTCAGGGTAAAAGGAAACACCATATATTTT
v_gene: TRBV14
abundance: -
j_gene: TRBJ1-3
d_gene: -

CDR3aa: CASSFTSHNEQFF
CDR3nt: TGTGCCAGCAGTTTCACTAGCCACAATGAGCAGTTCTTC
v_gene: TRBV12-3/TRBV12-4
abundance: -
j_gene: TRBJ2-1
d_gene: -

CDR3aa: CASSEALPGQGVEYF
CDR3nt: TGTGCCAGCAGTGAAGCCCTCCCGGGACAGGGAGTCGAGTACTTC
v_gene: TRBV6-1
abundance: -
j_gene: TRBJ2-7
d_gene: TRBD1

CDR3aa: CASSHRTGQETQYF
CDR3nt: TGTGCCAGCAGCCACAGGACAGGGCAAGAGACCCAGTACTTC
v_gene: TRBV3-1/TRBV3-2
abundance: -
j_gene: TRBJ2-5
d_gene: TRBD1

CDR3aa: CASSLATGGYTGELFF
CDR3nt: TGTGCCAGCAGCTTAGCAACAGGGGGGTACACCGGGGAGCTGTTTTTT
v_gene: TRBV7-8
abundance: -
j_gene: TRBJ2-2
d_gene: TRBD1

CDR3aa: CASSLVLAEINEQFF
CDR3nt: TGCGCCAGCAGCTTGGTGCTAGCGGAGATCAATGAGCAGTTCTTC
v_gene: TRBV5-1
abundance: once
j_gene: TRBJ2-1
d_gene: TRBD2

CDR3aa: CASSYSRAEQYF
CDR3nt: TGTGCCAGCAGCTACTCAAGAGCGGAGCAGTACTTC
v_gene: TRBV25-1
abundance: -
j_gene: TRBJ2-7
d_gene: -

CDR3aa: CASSVPGGYEQYF
CDR3nt: TGTGCCAGCAGTGTTCCAGGTGGCTACGAGCAGTACTTC
v_gene: TRBV2
abundance: once
j_gene: TRBJ2-7
d_gene: -

CDR3aa: CSARIGGEQFF
CDR3nt: TGCAGTGCTAGAATAGGGGGTGAGCAGTTCTTC
v_gene: TRBV20-1
abundance: once
j_gene: TRBJ2-1
d_gene: -

CDR3aa: CASSFGAAGGIYEQYF
CDR3nt: TGCGCCAGCAGCTTCGGGGCCGCAGGGGGGATCTACGAGCAGTACTTC
v_gene: TRBV5-1
abundance: once
j_gene: TRBJ2-7
d_gene: -

CDR3aa: CASSLYSETGRDTQYF
CDR3nt: TGTGCCAGCAGCCTCTATTCAGAAACAGGGAGGGATACGCAGTATTTT
v_gene: TRBV11-1
abundance: -
j_gene: TRBJ2-3
d_gene: -

CDR3aa: CASSQEMASYNSPLHF
CDR3nt: TGTGCCAGCAGCCAAGAGATGGCTTCCTATAATTCACCCCTCCACTTT
v_gene: TRBV3-1/TRBV3-2
abundance: -
j_gene: TRBJ1-6
d_gene: -

CDR3aa: CAISAGGSGLEQFF
CDR3nt: TGTGCCATCAGTGCGGGGGGGTCTGGACTAGAGCAGTTCTTC
v_gene: TRBV10-3
abundance: few
j_gene: TRBJ2-1
d_gene: TRBD2

CDR3aa: CASSPPGQPQHF
CDR3nt: TGTGCCAGTAGTCCCCCCGGGCAGCCCCAGCATTTT
v_gene: TRBV19
abundance: -
j_gene: TRBJ1-5
d_gene: -

CDR3aa: CASSLQGAIWGTGELFF
CDR3nt: TGTGCCAGCAGTTTACAGGGGGCTATTTGGGGCACCGGGGAGCTGTTTTTT
v_gene: TRBV28
abundance: -
j_gene: TRBJ2-2
d_gene: TRBD1

CDR3aa: CASSYFRTSGGREFF
CDR3nt: TGTGCCAGCAGTTACTTCCGGACTAGCGGGGGGAGGGAGTTCTTC
v_gene: TRBV6-5
abundance: -
j_gene: TRBJ2-1
d_gene: TRBD2

CDR3aa: CASRGWLQETQYF
CDR3nt: TGTGCCAGCAGGGGTTGGCTCCAAGAGACCCAGTACTTC
v_gene: TRBV27
abundance: -
j_gene: TRBJ2-5
d_gene: -

CDR3aa: CASSLGGASTYEQYF
CDR3nt: TGTGCCAGCAGCTTAGGCGGGGCCTCAACCTACGAGCAGTACTTC
v_gene: TRBV11-2
abundance: -
j_gene: TRBJ2-7
d_gene: -

CDR3aa: CASSEVGANTGELFF
CDR3nt: TGTGCCAGCTCAGAGGTCGGGGCGAACACCGGGGAGCTGTTTTTT
v_gene: TRBV18
abundance: -
j_gene: TRBJ2-2
d_gene: -

CDR3aa: CASSEPGQGVYEQYF
CDR3nt: TGCGCCAGCAGTGAGCCGGGACAGGGAGTCTACGAGCAGTACTTC
v_gene: TRBV10-1
abundance: few
j_gene: TRBJ2-7
d_gene: TRBD1

CDR3aa: CASSTSANGRETQYF
CDR3nt: TGTGCCAGTAGTACTAGCGCCAACGGCAGAGAGACCCAGTACTTC
v_gene: TRBV19
abundance: -
j_gene: TRBJ2-5
d_gene: -

CDR3aa: CASSPDDRGTDTQYF
CDR3nt: TGTGCCAGCTCACCAGATGACAGAGGCACAGATACGCAGTATTTT
v_gene: TRBV18
abundance: -
j_gene: TRBJ2-3
d_gene: -

CDR3aa: CASSVRATNEKLFF
CDR3nt: TGTGCCAGCAGCGTACGCGCAACTAATGAAAAACTGTTTTTT
v_gene: TRBV9
abundance: -
j_gene: TRBJ1-4
d_gene: -

CDR3aa: CASSPAGRDSPLHF
CDR3nt: TGCGCCAGCAGTCCAGCGGGCCGGGATTCACCCCTCCACTTT
v_gene: TRBV10-2
abundance: -
j_gene: TRBJ1-6
d_gene: -

CDR3aa: CASNRPGNEQFF
CDR3nt: TGTGCCAGCAATAGGCCGGGTAATGAGCAGTTCTTC
v_gene: TRBV27
abundance: -
j_gene: TRBJ2-1
d_gene: -

CDR3aa: CASSRYPRNTIYF
CDR3nt: TGTGCCAGCAGCCGATACCCCAGAAACACCATATATTTT
v_gene: TRBV7-2
abundance: -
j_gene: TRBJ1-3
d_gene: -

CDR3aa: CASSPSPGLYGYTF
CDR3nt: TGTGCCAGCAGCCCATCCCCAGGACTCTATGGCTACACCTTC
v_gene: TRBV14
abundance: -
j_gene: TRBJ1-2
d_gene: -

CDR3aa: CATSRSSGTPSYEQYF
CDR3nt: TGTGCCACCAGCAGATCATCCGGGACACCTTCCTACGAGCAGTACTTC
v_gene: TRBV15
abundance: -
j_gene: TRBJ2-7
d_gene: -

CDR3aa: CASKSMGVDTEAFF
CDR3nt: TGTGCCAGCAAATCTATGGGGGTCGACACTGAAGCTTTCTTT
v_gene: TRBV7-3
abundance: -
j_gene: TRBJ1-1
d_gene: -

CDR3aa: CASSFGGTGVQYF
CDR3nt: TGCGCCAGCAGCTTTGGCGGGACAGGGGTGCAGTACTTC
v_gene: TRBV5-1
abundance: -
j_gene: TRBJ2-7
d_gene: TRBD1

CDR3aa: CASSLDGPHEQYF
CDR3nt: TGTGCCAGCAGCTTAGATGGCCCCCACGAGCAGTACTTC
v_gene: TRBV7-2
abundance: -
j_gene: TRBJ2-7
d_gene: -

CDR3aa: CASSFLTGTNTGELFF
CDR3nt: TGCGCCAGCAGCTTCTTGACAGGGACGAACACCGGGGAGCTGTTTTTT
v_gene: TRBV5-1
abundance: -
j_gene: TRBJ2-2
d_gene: TRBD1

CDR3aa: CASSLTSGVNNEQFF
CDR3nt: TGTGCCAGCAGCTTGACTAGCGGGGTAAACAATGAGCAGTTCTTC
v_gene: TRBV7-9
abundance: -
j_gene: TRBJ2-1
d_gene: TRBD2

CDR3aa: CSAGDTYLSNNSPLHF
CDR3nt: TGCAGTGCTGGTGACACGTACCTCTCAAATAATTCACCCCTCCACTTT
v_gene: TRBV20-1
abundance: few
j_gene: TRBJ1-6
d_gene: -

CDR3aa: CASSMTGTSTDTQYF
CDR3nt: TGCGCCAGCAGTATGACAGGGACTAGCACAGATACGCAGTATTTT
v_gene: TRBV5-1
abundance: -
j_gene: TRBJ2-3
d_gene: -

CDR3aa: CASSPPGQPGQPQHF
CDR3nt: TGTGCCAGCTCACCACCGGGCCAGCCCGGACAGCCCCAGCATTTT
v_gene: TRBV18
abundance: few
j_gene: TRBJ1-5
d_gene: -

CDR3aa: CASSLVSGLQETQYF
CDR3nt: TGTGCTAGCAGCTTAGTATCAGGGCTACAAGAGACCCAGTACTTC
v_gene: TRBV7-7
abundance: -
j_gene: TRBJ2-5
d_gene: -

CDR3aa: CASRSGGLAGPQYF
CDR3nt: TGTGCCAGCAGGAGTGGGGGCCTAGCGGGGCCCCAGTACTTC
v_gene: TRBV2
abundance: -
j_gene: TRBJ2-5
d_gene: TRBD2

CDR3aa: CASSAFTDTQYF
CDR3nt: TGTGCCAGCAGCGCGTTTACAGATACGCAGTATTTT
v_gene: TRBV9
abundance: once
j_gene: TRBJ2-3
d_gene: -

CDR3aa: CASSFPEQGALHNEQFF
CDR3nt: TGTGCCAGCAGTTTCCCAGAACAGGGGGCCCTACACAATGAGCAGTTCTTC
v_gene: TRBV28
abundance: once
j_gene: TRBJ2-1
d_gene: TRBD1

CDR3aa: CASGLIMTGGRNEQFF
CDR3nt: TGTGCTAGTGGTTTGATTATGACAGGGGGCCGCAATGAGCAGTTCTTC
v_gene: TRBV12-5
abundance: -
j_gene: TRBJ2-1
d_gene: TRBD1

CDR3aa: CASSLGDSTIYF
CDR3nt: TGCGCCAGCAGCTTGGGAGATAGCACCATATATTTT
v_gene: TRBV5-1
abundance: once
j_gene: TRBJ1-3
d_gene: -

CDR3aa: CASSFFGATEAFF
CDR3nt: TGCGCCAGCAGCTTTTTTGGGGCGACTGAAGCTTTCTTT
v_gene: TRBV5-1
abundance: -
j_gene: TRBJ1-1
d_gene: -

CDR3aa: CASSSRQGNSPLHF
CDR3nt: TGTGCCAGCAGCTCAAGACAGGGGAATTCACCCCTCCACTTT
v_gene: TRBV7-2
abundance: -
j_gene: TRBJ1-6
d_gene: TRBD1

CDR3aa: CASSLGQGNNEQFF
CDR3nt: TGTGCCAGCAGCTTAGGGCAGGGGAACAATGAGCAGTTCTTC
v_gene: TRBV7-2
abundance: -
j_gene: TRBJ2-1
d_gene: -

CDR3aa: CATSDHRGVAVGQFF
CDR3nt: TGTGCCACCAGTGATCACAGGGGGGTGGCAGTTGGGCAGTTCTTC
v_gene: TRBV24-1
abundance: -
j_gene: TRBJ2-1
d_gene: TRBD1